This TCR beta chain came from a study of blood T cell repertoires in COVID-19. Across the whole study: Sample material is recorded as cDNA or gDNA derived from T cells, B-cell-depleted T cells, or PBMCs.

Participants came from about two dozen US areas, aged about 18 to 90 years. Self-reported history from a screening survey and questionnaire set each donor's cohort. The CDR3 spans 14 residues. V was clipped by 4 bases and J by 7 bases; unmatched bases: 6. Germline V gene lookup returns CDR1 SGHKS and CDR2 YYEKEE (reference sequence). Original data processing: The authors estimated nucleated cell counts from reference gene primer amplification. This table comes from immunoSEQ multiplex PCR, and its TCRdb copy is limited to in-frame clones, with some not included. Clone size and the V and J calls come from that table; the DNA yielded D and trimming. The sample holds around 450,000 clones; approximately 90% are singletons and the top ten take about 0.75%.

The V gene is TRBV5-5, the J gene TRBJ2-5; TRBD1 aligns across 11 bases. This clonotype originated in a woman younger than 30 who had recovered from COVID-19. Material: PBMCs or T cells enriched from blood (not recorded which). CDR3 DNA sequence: TGTGCCAGCAGCCCAATGGGGACAGGGGGGACCCAGTACTTC. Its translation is CASSPMGTGGTQYF.